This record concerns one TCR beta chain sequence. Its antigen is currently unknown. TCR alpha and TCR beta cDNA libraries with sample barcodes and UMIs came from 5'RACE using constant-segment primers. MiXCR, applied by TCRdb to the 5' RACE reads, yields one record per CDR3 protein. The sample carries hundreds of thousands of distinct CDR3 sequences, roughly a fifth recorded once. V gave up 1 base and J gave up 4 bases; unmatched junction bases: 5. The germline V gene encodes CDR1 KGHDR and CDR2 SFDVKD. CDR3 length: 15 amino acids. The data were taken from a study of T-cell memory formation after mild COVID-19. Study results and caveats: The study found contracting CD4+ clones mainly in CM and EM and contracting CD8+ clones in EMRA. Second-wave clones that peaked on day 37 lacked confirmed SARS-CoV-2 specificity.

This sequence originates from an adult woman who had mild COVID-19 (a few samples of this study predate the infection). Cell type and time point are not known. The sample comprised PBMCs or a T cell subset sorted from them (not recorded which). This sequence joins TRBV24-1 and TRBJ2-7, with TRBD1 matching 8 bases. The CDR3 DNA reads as TGTGCCACCAGTGATTTATACGGACAGGGTTACGAGCAGTACTTC. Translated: CATSDLYGQGYEQYF.